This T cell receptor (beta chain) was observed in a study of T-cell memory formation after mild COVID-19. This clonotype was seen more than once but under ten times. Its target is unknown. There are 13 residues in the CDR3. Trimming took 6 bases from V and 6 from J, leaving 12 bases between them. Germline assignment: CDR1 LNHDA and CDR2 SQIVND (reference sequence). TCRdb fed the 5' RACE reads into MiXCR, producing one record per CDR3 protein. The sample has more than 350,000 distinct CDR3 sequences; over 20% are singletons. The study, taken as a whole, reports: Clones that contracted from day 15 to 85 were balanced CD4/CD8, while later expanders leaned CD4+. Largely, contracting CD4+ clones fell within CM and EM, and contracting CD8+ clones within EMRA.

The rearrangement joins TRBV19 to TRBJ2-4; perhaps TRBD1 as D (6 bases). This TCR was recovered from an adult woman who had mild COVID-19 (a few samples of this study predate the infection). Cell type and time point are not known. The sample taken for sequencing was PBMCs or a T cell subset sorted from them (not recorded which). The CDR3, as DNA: TGTGCCAGTAGGCACGACAGGCGAAACATTCAGTACTTC. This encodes CASRHDRRNIQYF. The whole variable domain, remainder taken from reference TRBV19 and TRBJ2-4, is DGGITQSPKYLFRKEGQNVTLSCEQNLNHDAMYWYRQDPGQGLRLIYYSQIVNDFQKGDIAEGYSVSREKKESFPLTVTSAQKNPTAFYLCASRHDRRNIQYFGAGTRLSVL.